Sequencing of this T cell receptor beta chain was carried out in a study of control samples from healthy donors and cancer patients. Germline CDR1 and CDR2: SGHRS and YFSETQ. The CDR3 spans 12 residues. J lost 8 bases, V lost 0 bases, and 0 bases had no gene match. The table came from immunoSEQ multiplex PCR; TCRdb's copy has only in-frame clones and leaves some out. Among 150,000 or so clones, around nine tenths were seen once, and the ten largest hold approximately 1.8%. The sequencing sample was made of blood. The rearrangement links TRBV5-1 to TRBJ1-1, with 8 positions matching TRBD1. This sequence originates from a man aged 18 to 30 in good health. CDR3 bases: TGCGCCAGCAGCTTGGGACAGGGGGAAGCTTTCTTT. This translates into CASSLGQGEAFF. The variable domain in full, with the rest retrieved from reference TRBV5-1 and TRBJ1-1, is KAGVTQTPRYLIKTRGQQVTLSCSPISGHRSVSWYQQTPGQGLQFLFEYFSETQRNKGNFPGRFSGRQFSNSRSEMNVSTLELGDSALYLCASSLGQGEAFFGQGTRLTVV.